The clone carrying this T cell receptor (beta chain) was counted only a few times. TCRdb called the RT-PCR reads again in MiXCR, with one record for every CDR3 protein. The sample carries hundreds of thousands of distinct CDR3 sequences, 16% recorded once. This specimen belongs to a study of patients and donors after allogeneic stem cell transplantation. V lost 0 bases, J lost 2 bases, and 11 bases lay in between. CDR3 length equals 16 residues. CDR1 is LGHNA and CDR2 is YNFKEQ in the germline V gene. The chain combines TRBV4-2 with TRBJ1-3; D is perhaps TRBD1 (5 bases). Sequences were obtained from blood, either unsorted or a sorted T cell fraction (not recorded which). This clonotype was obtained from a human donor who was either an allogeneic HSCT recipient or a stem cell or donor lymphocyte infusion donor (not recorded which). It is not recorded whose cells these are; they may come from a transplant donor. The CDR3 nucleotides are TGTGCCAGCAGCCAAGATGGGGGGGGACCTGGAAACACCATATATTTT. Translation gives CASSQDGGGPGNTIYF.